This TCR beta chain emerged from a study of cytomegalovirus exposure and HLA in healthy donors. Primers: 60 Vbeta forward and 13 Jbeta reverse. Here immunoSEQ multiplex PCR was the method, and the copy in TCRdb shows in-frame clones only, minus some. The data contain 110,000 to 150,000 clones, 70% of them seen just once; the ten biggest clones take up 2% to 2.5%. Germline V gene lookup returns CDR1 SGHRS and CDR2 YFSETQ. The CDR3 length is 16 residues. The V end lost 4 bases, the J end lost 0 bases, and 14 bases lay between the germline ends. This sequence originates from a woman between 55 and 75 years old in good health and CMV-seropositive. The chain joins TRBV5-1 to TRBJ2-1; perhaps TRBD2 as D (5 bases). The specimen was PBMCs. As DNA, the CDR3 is TGCGCCAGCAGCGGTGGACTGATGAGCTCCTACAATGAGCAGTTCTTC. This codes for CASSGGLMSSYNEQFF.